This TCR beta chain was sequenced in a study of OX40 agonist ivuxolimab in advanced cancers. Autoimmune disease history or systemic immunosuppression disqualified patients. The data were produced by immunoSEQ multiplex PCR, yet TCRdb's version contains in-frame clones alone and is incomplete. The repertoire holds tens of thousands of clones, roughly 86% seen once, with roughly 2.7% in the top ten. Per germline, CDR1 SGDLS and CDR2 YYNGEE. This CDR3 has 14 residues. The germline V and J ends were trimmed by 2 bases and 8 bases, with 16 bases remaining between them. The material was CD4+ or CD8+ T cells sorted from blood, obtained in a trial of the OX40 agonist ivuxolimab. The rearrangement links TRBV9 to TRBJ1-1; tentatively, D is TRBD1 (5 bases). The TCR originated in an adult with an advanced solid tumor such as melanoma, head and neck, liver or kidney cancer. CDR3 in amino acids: CASSVVLGTFEAFF. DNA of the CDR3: TGTGCCAGCAGCGTTGTCTTGGGGACCTTCGAAGCTTTCTTT.